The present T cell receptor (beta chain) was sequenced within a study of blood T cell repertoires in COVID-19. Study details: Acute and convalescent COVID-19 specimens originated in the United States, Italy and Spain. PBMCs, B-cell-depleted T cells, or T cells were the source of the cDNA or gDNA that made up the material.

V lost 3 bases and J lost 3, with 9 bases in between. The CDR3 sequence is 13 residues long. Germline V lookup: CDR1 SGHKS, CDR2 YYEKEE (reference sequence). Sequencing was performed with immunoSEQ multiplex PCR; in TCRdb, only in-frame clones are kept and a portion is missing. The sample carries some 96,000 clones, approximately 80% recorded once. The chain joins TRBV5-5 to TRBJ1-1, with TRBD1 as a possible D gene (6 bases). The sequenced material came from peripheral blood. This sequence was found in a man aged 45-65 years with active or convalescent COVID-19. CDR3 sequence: CASSWTVYTEAFF. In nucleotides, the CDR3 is TGTGCCAGCAGCTGGACAGTGTACACTGAAGCTTTCTTT.